These 3 T cell receptor beta chains originate from one sample sequenced in a study of T-cell reconstitution after alpha-beta-depleted transplantation in children. Library preparation (for TCRbeta) was performed with unique molecular identifiers. TCRdb processed the PCR reads anew with MiXCR; each CDR3 protein has one entry. The data contain 190,000 or so distinct CDR3 sequences, 6.3% of them singletons. The sample here was PBMCs, taken before TCRalphabeta/CD19-depleted stem cell transplant. The receptors derive from a girl under two years old with combined immunodeficiency, due to receive a stem cell transplant.

This clonotype was seen at least ten times. J is TRBJ2-1 and V is TRBV7-6, with TRBD2 as a possible D gene (5 bases). Germline CDR1 SGHVS, CDR2 FNYEAQ. CDR3 length: 14 amino acids. V lost 1 base to trimming and J lost 8 bases, with 12 bases between them. CDR3 sequence reads: CASSLGLSSHEQFF. The CDR3 DNA is TGTGCCAGCAGCTTAGGACTATCCTCCCATGAGCAGTTCTTC.

The chain carries TRBV15 and TRBJ2-5; D uncertain. This CDR3 contains 12 residues. CDR1 LNHNV and CDR2 YYDKDF come from the germline V gene (reference sequence). The V gene lost 8 bases and the J gene lost 5 bases, with 12 bases spanning the gap. Here the CDR3 reads CATSTVTETQYF. CDR3 sequence (DNA): TGTGCCACCTCTACGGTCACTGAGACCCAGTACTTC.

This clonotype has a count of ten or more. This sequence joins TRBV7-2 and TRBJ2-7, with D tentatively TRBD1 (6 bases). This CDR3 contains 13 residues. V lost 5 bases to trimming and J lost 3 bases, with 11 bases between them. Germline CDR1 reads SGHTA; CDR2 reads FQGNSA. CDR3 sequence: CASSRGQIYEQYF. CDR3 sequence (DNA): TGTGCCAGCAGCCGCGGACAGATCTACGAGCAGTACTTC.